These T cell receptor beta chains were read from a single sample in a study of T cells of healthy individuals. TCRdb re-derived calls from the 5' RACE reads in MiXCR, one entry per CDR3 protein. The sample yields more than 85,000 distinct CDR3 sequences, around 17% seen once. Receptor source: a human donor in good health. CDR3s include the opening cysteine and the closing phenylalanine or tryptophan.

V gene	J gene	CDR3 protein
TRBV9	TRBJ2-1	CASSVTGLYNEQFF
TRBV10-3	TRBJ2-3	CAISVAAAGVDTQYF
TRBV30	TRBJ2-7	CAWSGPYEQYF
TRBV6-2/TRBV6-3	TRBJ1-6	CASSQGSGNSPLHF
TRBV7-8	TRBJ1-2	CASSLGGAQWGGYTF
TRBV4-3	TRBJ2-2	CASSPSGVGTTSPGELFF
TRBV11-2	TRBJ2-1	CASSLDRGFYNEQFF
TRBV5-8	TRBJ2-3	CASSLLHRPDTQYF
TRBV5-1	TRBJ1-5	CASSLVGGLDQPQHF
TRBV6-5	TRBJ1-5	CATRPGRGSGQPQHF
TRBV19	TRBJ2-7	CASSAYGEQYF
TRBV7-6	TRBJ1-6	CASSIAAGSYNSPLHF
TRBV6-5	TRBJ1-1	CASSHNAGGPPEAFF
TRBV20-1	TRBJ1-6	CSLAGATGNNSPLHF
TRBV3-1	TRBJ1-2	CASSQGIGSGYGYTF
TRBV6-1	TRBJ2-2	CASSEAYVESGELFF
TRBV7-8	TRBJ1-5	CASSYNPRGNQPQHF
TRBV6-5	TRBJ2-1	CATSAASYNEQFF
TRBV6-6	TRBJ1-3	CARRGFGSGNTIYF
TRBV4-2	TRBJ2-3	CASSQAVAGATDTQYF
TRBV5-1	TRBJ1-1	CASSLTGGGNTEAFF
TRBV15	TRBJ1-4	CATSRDYGITNEKLFF
TRBV6-5	TRBJ2-7	CASSRRSGSYEQYF
TRBV28	TRBJ1-2	CASSPPGTVYGYTF
TRBV7-9	TRBJ2-2	CASSPRRAGTGELFF
TRBV6-2/TRBV6-3	TRBJ2-3	CASSLSETRTDTQYF
TRBV20-1	TRBJ2-4	CSARVLAGEPFKNIQYF